The present T cell receptor (beta chain) was sequenced within a study of CD8+ T cells in alopecia areata. Overall study context: Treated individuals took tofacitinib by mouth, 5 to 10 mg twice daily. Overall study results and limits: Resident alphabeta T-cell populations of normal skin are likewise subject to sequencing in scalp samples. Relative to normal scalp, lesional scalp, especially alopecia totalis/universalis, showed higher clonality.

The germline gives CDR1 GTSNPN, CDR2 SVGIG (reference sequence). With V trimmed by 1 base and J by 9 bases, 2 bases remained unmatched. The CDR3 covers 12 residues. Sequencing relied on a cDNA template that was reverse transcribed from extracted RNA. The repertoire was sequenced with immunoSEQ multiplex PCR; TCRdb's copy has only in-frame clones and lacks some. The table lists 90,000 to 100,000 clones, less than 50% of them singletons. In its sample, this clone was seen a few times. Its specificity is not known. In alopecia areata patients, both lesional scalp punch biopsies and peripheral blood were collected.

V gene TRBV30 combines with J gene TRBJ2-2; TRBD1 matches 7 bases. The sequence derives from a human donor with alopecia areata. The sequenced material came from CD4+ T cells sorted from blood. CDR3 DNA sequence: TGTGCCTGGAGTGAGACAGGGAGGGAGCTGTTTTTT. This encodes CAWSETGRELFF.